This T cell receptor beta chain was obtained from a study of blood T cell repertoires in COVID-19. Across the whole study: The origin of the acute and convalescent COVID-19 samples was the United States, Italy and Spain. From T cells, B-cell-depleted T cells, or PBMCs came the material, which was cDNA or gDNA.

The V end lost 2 bases, the J end lost 0 bases, and 17 bases lay between the germline ends. The CDR3 is 19 residues long. CDR1 and CDR2 (germline): LNHDA, SQIVND (reference sequence). Enrolled during active infection, Seattle patients were then followed longitudinally. Produced via immunoSEQ multiplex PCR; TCRdb's table is partial and in-frame only. The data contain under 250,000 clones, about 93% of them seen just once; the ten biggest clones take up around 0.84%. The sequencing sample was made of peripheral blood. The rearrangement joins TRBV19 to TRBJ2-6; perhaps TRBD1 as D (6 bases). This receptor was obtained from a man aged 60 to 69 with COVID-19, enrolled during active disease. In DNA, the CDR3 is TGTGCCAGTAGTATACCCTCAGGGGCAGCCAGCTCTGGGGCCAACGTCCTGACTTTC. Translated, it gives CASSIPSGAASSGANVLTF.